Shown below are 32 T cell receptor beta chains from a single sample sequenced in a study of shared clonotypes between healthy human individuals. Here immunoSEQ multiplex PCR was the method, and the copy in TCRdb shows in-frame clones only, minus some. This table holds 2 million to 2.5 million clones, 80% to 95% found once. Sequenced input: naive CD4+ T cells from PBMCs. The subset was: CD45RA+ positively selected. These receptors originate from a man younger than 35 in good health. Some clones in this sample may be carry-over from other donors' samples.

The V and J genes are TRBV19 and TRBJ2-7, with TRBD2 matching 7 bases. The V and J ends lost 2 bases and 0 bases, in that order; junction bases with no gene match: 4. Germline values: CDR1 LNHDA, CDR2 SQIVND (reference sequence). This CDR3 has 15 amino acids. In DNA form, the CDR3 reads TGTGCCAGTAGTATAACTAGCGCGAGCTCCTACGAGCAGTACTTC. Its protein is CASSITSASSYEQYF.

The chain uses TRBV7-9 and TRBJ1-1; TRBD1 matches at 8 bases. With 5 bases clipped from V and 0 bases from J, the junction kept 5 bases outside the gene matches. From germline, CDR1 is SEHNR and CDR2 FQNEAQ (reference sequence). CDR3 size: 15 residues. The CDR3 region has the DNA TGTGCCAGCAGCCCACAGGGGGTCATGAACACTGAAGCTTTCTTT. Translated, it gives CASSPQGVMNTEAFF.

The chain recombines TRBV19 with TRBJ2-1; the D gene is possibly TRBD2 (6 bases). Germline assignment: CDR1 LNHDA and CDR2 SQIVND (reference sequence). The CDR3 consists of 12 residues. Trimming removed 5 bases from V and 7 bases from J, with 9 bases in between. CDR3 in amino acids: CASSVLANEQFF. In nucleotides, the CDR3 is TGTGCCAGTAGTGTTCTAGCGAATGAGCAGTTCTTC.

The CDR3 DNA sequence: TGTGCCAGCCGTTTCGACCTTTACGAGCAGTACTTC. As protein: CASRFDLYEQYF. The chain joins TRBV2 to TRBJ2-7, with no clear D. The CDR3 runs 12 residues. With 8 bases removed from V and 4 bases from J, the gap between germline ends came to 12 bases. Germline V gives CDR1 SNHLY, CDR2 FYNNEI.

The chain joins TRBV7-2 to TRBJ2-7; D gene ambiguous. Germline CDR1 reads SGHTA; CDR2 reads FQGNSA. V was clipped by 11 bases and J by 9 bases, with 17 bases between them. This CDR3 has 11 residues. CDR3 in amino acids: CAGANDRVQYF. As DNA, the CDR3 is TGTGCCGGCGCAAACGACCGTGTGCAGTACTTC.

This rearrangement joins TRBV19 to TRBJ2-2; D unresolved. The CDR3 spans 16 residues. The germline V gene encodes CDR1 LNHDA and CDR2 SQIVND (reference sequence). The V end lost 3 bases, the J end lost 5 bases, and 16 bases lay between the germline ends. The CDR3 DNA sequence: TGTGCCAGTAGTATTAGTTGGGCCTCGAGGACCGGGGAGCTGTTTTTT. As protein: CASSISWASRTGELFF.

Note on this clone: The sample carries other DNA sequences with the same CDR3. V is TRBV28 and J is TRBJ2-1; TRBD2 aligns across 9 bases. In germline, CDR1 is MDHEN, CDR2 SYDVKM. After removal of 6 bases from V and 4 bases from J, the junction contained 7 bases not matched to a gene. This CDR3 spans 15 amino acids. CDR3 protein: CASSLAGGPYNEQFF. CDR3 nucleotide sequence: TGTGCCAGCAGCTTGGCGGGAGGGCCGTACAATGAGCAGTTCTTC.

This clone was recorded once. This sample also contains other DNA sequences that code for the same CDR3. The CDR3 region is CASTGLNTEAFF. The CDR3 coding sequence is TGTGCCAGCACCGGGCTGAACACTGAAGCTTTCTTT. The chain links TRBV28 to TRBJ1-1, with D hard to call. Between the trimmed V and J ends, which lost 7 bases and 0 bases, there was a span of 6 bases. In germline, CDR1 is MDHEN, CDR2 SYDVKM. This CDR3 spans 12 amino acids. Based on the CDR3 plus reference TRBV28 and TRBJ1-1, the full variable domain is DVKVTQSSRYLVKRTGEKVFLECVQDMDHENMFWYRQDPGLGLRLIYFSYDVKMKEKGDIPEGYSVSREKKERFSLILESASTNQTSMYLCASTGLNTEAFFGQGTRLTVV.

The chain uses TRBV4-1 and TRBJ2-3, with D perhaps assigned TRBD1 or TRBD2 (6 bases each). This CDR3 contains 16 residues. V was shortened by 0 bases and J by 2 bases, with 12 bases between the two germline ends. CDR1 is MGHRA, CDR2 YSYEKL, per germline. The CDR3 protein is CASSQEGAGNTDTQYF. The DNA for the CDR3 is TGCGCCAGCAGCCAAGAGGGGGCGGGGAACACAGATACGCAGTATTTT.

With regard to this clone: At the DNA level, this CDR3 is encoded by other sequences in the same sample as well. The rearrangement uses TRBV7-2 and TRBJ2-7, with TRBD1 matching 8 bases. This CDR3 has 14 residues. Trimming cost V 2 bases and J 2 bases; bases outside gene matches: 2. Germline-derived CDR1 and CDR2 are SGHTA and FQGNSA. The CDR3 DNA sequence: TGTGCCAGCAGCTTATTACAGGGGGCCTACGAGCAGTACTTC. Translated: CASSLLQGAYEQYF. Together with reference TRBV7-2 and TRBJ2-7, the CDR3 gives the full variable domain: GAGVSQSPSNKVTEKGKDVELRCDPISGHTALYWYRQSLGQGLEFLIYFQGNSAPDKSGLPSDRFSAERTGGSVSTLTIQRTQQEDSAVYLCASSLLQGAYEQYFGPGTRLTVT.

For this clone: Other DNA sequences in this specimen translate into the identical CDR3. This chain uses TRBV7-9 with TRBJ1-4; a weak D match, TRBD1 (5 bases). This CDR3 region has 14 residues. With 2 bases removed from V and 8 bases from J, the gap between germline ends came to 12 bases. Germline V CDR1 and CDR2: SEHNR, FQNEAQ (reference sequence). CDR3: CASSLQGSGEKLFF. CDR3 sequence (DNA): TGTGCCAGCAGCTTACAGGGTTCAGGAGAAAAACTGTTTTTT.

In DNA form, the CDR3 reads TGCGCCAGCAGCTCCCGGATTAACTCCTACGAGCAGTACTTC. The encoded protein is CASSSRINSYEQYF. V is TRBV5-1 and J is TRBJ2-7; D ambiguous. Germline values: CDR1 SGHRS, CDR2 YFSETQ. The CDR3 loop spans 14 amino acids. Trimming removed 3 bases at V and 0 bases at J, with 10 bases between.

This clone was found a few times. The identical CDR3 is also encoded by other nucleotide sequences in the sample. The CDR3 DNA follows: TGTGCCAGCAGCGTAGGCAGCCTAAACACTGAAGCTTTCTTT. Protein: CASSVGSLNTEAFF. The chain links TRBV9 to TRBJ1-1; no clear D gene. Germline lookup yields CDR1 SGDLS and CDR2 YYNGEE. The CDR3 covers 14 residues. Trimming pared 0 bases from V and 2 bases from J, leaving 8 bases between.

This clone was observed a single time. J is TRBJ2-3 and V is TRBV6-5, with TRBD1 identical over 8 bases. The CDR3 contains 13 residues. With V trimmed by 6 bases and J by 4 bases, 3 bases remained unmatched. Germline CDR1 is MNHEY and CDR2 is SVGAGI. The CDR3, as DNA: TGTGCCAGCAGCCCGACAGGGGCAGATACGCAGTATTTT. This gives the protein CASSPTGADTQYF.

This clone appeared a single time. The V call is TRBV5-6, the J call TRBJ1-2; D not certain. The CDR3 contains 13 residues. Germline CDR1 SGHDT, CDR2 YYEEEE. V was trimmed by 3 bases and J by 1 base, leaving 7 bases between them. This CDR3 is CASSSGLNYGYTF. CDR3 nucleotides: TGTGCCAGCAGCTCCGGCCTTAACTATGGCTACACCTTC.

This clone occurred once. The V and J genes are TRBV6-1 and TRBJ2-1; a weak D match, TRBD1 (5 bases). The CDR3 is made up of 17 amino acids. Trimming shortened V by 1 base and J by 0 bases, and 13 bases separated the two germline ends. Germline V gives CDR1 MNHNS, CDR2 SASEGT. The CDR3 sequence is CASSEEVQGFSYNEQFF. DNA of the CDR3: TGTGCCAGCAGTGAAGAAGTTCAGGGTTTCTCCTACAATGAGCAGTTCTTC.

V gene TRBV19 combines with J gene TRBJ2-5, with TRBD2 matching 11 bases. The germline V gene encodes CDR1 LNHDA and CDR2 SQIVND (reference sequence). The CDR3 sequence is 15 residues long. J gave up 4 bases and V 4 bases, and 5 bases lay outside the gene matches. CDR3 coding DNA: TGTGCCAGTAGTACGTCTAGCGGGAGGTCAGAGACCCAGTACTTC. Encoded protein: CASSTSSGRSETQYF.

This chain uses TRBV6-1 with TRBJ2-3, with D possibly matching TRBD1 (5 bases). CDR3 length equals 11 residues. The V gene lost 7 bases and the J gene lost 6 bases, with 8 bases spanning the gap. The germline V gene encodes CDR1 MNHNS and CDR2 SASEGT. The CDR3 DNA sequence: TGTGCCAGCACAAACAGGGATACGCAGTATTTT. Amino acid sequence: CASTNRDTQYF.

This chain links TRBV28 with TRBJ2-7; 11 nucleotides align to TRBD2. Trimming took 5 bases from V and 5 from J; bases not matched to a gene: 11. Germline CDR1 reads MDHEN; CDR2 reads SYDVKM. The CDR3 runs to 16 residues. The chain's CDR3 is CASSTLLAGGFNEQYF. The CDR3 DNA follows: TGTGCCAGCAGTACACTTCTAGCGGGAGGCTTTAACGAGCAGTACTTC.

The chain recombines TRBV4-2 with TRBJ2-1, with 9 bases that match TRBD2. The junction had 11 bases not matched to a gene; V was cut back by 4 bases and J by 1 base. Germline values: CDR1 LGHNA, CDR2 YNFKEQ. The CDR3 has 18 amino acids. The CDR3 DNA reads TGTGCCAGCAGCCCGACGGGACTAGCTGCGGAATCCTACAATGAGCAGTTCTTC. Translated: CASSPTGLAAESYNEQFF.

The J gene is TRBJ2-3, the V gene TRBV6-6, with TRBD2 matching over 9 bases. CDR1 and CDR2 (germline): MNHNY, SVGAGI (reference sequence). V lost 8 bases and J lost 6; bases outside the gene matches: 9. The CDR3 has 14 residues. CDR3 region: CASCIAGASDTQYF. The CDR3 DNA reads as TGTGCCAGCTGTATAGCGGGAGCTTCGGATACGCAGTATTTT.

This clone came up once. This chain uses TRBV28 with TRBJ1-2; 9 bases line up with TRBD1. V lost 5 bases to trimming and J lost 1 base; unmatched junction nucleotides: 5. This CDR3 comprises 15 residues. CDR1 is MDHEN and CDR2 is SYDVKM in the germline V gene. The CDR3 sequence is CASSLRTGVNYGYTF. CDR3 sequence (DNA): TGTGCCAGCAGTCTACGGACAGGGGTTAACTATGGCTACACCTTC.

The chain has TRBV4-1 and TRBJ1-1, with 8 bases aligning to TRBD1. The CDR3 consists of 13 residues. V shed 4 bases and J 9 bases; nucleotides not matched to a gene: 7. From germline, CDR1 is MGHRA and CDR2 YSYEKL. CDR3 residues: CASSPWDRTQAFF. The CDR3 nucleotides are TGCGCCAGCAGCCCATGGGACAGGACTCAAGCTTTCTTT.

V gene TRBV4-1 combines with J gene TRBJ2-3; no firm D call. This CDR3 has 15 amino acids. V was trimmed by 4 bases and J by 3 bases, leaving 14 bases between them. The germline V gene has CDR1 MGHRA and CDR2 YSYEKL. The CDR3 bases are TGCGCCAGCAGCCCCCAGGTTACAGCGACAGATACGCAGTATTTT. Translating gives CASSPQVTATDTQYF.

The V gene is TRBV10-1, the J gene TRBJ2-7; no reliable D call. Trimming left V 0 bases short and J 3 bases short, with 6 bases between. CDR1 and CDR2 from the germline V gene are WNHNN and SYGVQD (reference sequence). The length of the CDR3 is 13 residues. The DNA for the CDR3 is TGCGCCAGCAGTGAGTCGCTTCTCTACGAGCAGTACTTC. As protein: CASSESLLYEQYF.

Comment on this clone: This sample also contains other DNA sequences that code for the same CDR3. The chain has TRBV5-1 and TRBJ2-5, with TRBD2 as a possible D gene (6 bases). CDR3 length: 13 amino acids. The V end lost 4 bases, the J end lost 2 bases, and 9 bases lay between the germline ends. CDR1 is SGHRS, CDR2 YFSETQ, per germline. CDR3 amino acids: CASSRGTQETQYF. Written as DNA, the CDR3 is TGCGCCAGCAGCAGAGGGACTCAAGAGACCCAGTACTTC.

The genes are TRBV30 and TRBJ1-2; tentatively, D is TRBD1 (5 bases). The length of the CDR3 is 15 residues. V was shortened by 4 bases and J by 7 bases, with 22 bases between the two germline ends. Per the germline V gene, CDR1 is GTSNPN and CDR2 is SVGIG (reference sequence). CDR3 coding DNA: TGTGCCTGGACCGGGACGCCCCGTCCCCGCCGTGGCTACACCTTC. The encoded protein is CAWTGTPRPRRGYTF. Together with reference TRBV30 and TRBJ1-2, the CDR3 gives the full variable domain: SQTIHQWPATLVQPVGSPLSLECTVEGTSNPNLYWYRQAAGRGLQLLFYSVGIGQISSEVPQNLSASRPQDRQFILSSKKLLLSDSGFYLCAWTGTPRPRRGYTFGSGTRLTVV.

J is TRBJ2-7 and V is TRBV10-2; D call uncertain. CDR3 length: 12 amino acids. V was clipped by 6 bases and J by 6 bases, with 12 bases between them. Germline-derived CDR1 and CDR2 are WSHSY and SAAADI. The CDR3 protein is CASRDRSAEQYF. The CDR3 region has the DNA TGCGCCAGCAGGGACCGTAGTGCCGAGCAGTACTTC.

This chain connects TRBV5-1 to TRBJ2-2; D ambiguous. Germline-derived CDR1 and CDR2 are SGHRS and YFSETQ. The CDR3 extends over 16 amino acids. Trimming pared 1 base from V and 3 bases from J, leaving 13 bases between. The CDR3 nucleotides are TGCGCCAGCAGCTTGCGGGTGAGAACGCACACCGGGGAGCTGTTTTTT. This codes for CASSLRVRTHTGELFF.

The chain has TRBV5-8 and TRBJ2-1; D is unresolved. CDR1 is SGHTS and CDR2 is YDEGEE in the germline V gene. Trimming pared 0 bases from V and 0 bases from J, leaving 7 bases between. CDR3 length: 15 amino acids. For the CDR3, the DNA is TGTGCCAGCAGCTTGGGTAGTGTCTCCTACAATGAGCAGTTCTTC. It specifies CASSLGSVSYNEQFF.

The CDR3 bases are TGTGCCAGCAGCCAGGGGGGGGCCGCGGGGGTCACAGATACGCAGTATTTT. It codes for CASSQGGAAGVTDTQYF. The V and J genes are TRBV4-2 and TRBJ2-3; D is perhaps TRBD2 (7 bases). V was cut by 3 bases and J by 2 bases, with 18 bases left in between. CDR3 length: 17 amino acids. Germline V lookup: CDR1 LGHNA, CDR2 YNFKEQ.

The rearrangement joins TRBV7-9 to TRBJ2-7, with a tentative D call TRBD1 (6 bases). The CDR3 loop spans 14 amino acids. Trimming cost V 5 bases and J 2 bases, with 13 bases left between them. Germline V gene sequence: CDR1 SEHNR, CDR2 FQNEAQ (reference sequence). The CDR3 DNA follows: TGTGCCAGCAGCGGGGACGGACAGCCCTACGAGCAGTACTTC. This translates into CASSGDGQPYEQYF.